Listed here are 14 T cell receptor beta chains from one sample, sequenced in a study of shared clonotypes between healthy human individuals. Sequenced by immunoSEQ multiplex PCR; TCRdb stores in-frame clones only, minus some. Among over a million clones listed, approximately 80% were seen once. The specimen was memory CD4+ T cells from PBMCs. The subset here: CD45RA-negative fraction. The receptors shown here come from a young man in good health. Some clones in this sample may be carry-over from other donors' samples.

V is TRBV30 and J is TRBJ2-5; D perhaps matches TRBD1 (5 bases). This CDR3 spans 13 amino acids. Germline V gene data show CDR1 as GTSNPN and CDR2 as SVGIG (reference sequence). V lost 3 bases, J lost 7 bases, and 15 bases lay in between. The DNA for the CDR3 is TGTGCCTGGAGCCCAGACAGCGCTGGGACCCAGTACTTC. It specifies CAWSPDSAGTQYF.

For the CDR3, the DNA is TGTGCCAGCAGTTTATCCCCAACGCCGACAGGGAATAATTCACCCCTCCACTTT. Protein: CASSLSPTPTGNNSPLHF. This chain joins TRBV27 and TRBJ1-6, with 7 bases that match TRBD1. V shed 0 bases and J 5 bases; nucleotides not matched to a gene: 10. The germline CDR1 and CDR2 sequences are MNHEY and SMNVEV (reference sequence). The CDR3 extends over 18 amino acids.

A single count supports this clone. V usage is TRBV5-6 and J usage is TRBJ2-7, with 12 bases fitting TRBD2. The germline CDR1 and CDR2 sequences are SGHDT and YYEEEE. Trimming at V came to 4 bases and at J to 3 bases, leaving 5 bases not matched to a gene. The CDR3 has 15 residues. The CDR3 nucleotides are TGTGCCAGCAGCCGTAGACTAGCGGGAGTCTACGAGCAGTACTTC. Translated: CASSRRLAGVYEQYF.

V gene TRBV28 combines with J gene TRBJ2-5, with 9 bases lining up with TRBD2. Germline V gene sequence: CDR1 MDHEN, CDR2 SYDVKM. CDR3 length: 16 residues. J was trimmed by 3 bases and V by 5 bases; bases with no gene match: 10. CDR3 loop: CASSPSGRGGEETQYF. In nucleotides, the CDR3 is TGTGCCAGCAGTCCCTCCGGGCGGGGGGGTGAAGAGACCCAGTACTTC.

The V call is TRBV10-3, the J call TRBJ2-7; D gene ambiguous. Germline V gene data show CDR1 as ENHRY and CDR2 as SYGVKD. Trimming left V 4 bases short and J 5 bases short, with 18 bases between. The CDR3 totals 15 residues. The CDR3 DNA is TGTGCCATCAGTGCTACCTCGGTGCGGCTGAACGAGCAGTACTTC. As protein: CAISATSVRLNEQYF.

With regard to this clone: A read error may account for a junction end that differs from germline. This chain links TRBV5-8 with TRBJ1-4, with D hard to call. The CDR3 length is 14 residues. Germline lookup yields CDR1 SGHTS and CDR2 YDEGEE. The DNA of the CDR3 is TGTGCCACCAGCCTCGGGACAACTAATGAAAAACTGTTTTTT. It codes for CATSLGTTNEKLFF.

V is TRBV15 and J is TRBJ1-5, with a possible D match to TRBD1 (6 bases). Trimming took 1 base from V and 7 from J, leaving 20 bases between them. In germline, CDR1 is LNHNV, CDR2 YYDKDF (reference sequence). This CDR3 has 17 amino acids. The CDR3 bases are TGTGCCACCAGCAGAGTTGGTGGAACAGGGCTGGGGCAGCCCCAGCATTTT. This translates into CATSRVGGTGLGQPQHF.

The CDR3 region has the DNA TGCGCCAGCAGCTTGTACGGGACAGATGAAGAGACCCAGTACTTC. Translated, it gives CASSLYGTDEETQYF. The gene calls are TRBV5-1 and TRBJ2-5; 7 nucleotides line up with TRBD1. Germline values: CDR1 SGHRS, CDR2 YFSETQ. The CDR3 runs to 15 residues. The trim removed 1 base at V and 3 bases at J, leaving 6 bases unmatched.

The rearrangement joins TRBV28 to TRBJ2-1, with 7 bases that match TRBD2. J was trimmed by 2 bases and V by 5 bases; bases with no gene match: 6. This CDR3 is 15 amino acids long. Per the germline V gene, CDR1 is MDHEN and CDR2 is SYDVKM. For the CDR3, the DNA is TGTGCCAGCAGTACACGGGACTACCCCTACAATGAGCAGTTCTTC. It codes for CASSTRDYPYNEQFF.

This chain uses TRBV6-6 with TRBJ1-1; 9 nucleotides align to TRBD1. Unmatched junction bases numbered 14, after V lost 7 bases and J lost 5 bases. The CDR3 runs to 16 residues. The germline gives CDR1 MNHNY, CDR2 SVGAGI (reference sequence). This CDR3 reads CASNSRGTGKNTEAFF. The CDR3 DNA reads TGTGCCAGCAACTCAAGGGGGACAGGGAAAAATACTGAAGCTTTCTTT.

The chain uses TRBV5-1 and TRBJ1-1, with TRBD1 identical over 7 bases. Losses at the gene ends were 2 bases for V and 5 bases for J; bases not matched to a gene: 6. The germline V gene has CDR1 SGHRS and CDR2 YFSETQ. CDR3 length: 14 amino acids. This CDR3 is CASSLSGGGTEAFF. CDR3 nucleotide sequence: TGCGCCAGCAGCTTATCAGGGGGAGGAACTGAAGCTTTCTTT. Supplemented by reference TRBV5-1 and TRBJ1-1, the full variable domain reads KAGVTQTPRYLIKTRGQQVTLSCSPISGHRSVSWYQQTPGQGLQFLFEYFSETQRNKGNFPGRFSGRQFSNSRSEMNVSTLELGDSALYLCASSLSGGGTEAFFGQGTRLTVV.

The J gene is TRBJ2-2, the V gene TRBV10-2; D is unresolved. V was clipped by 1 base and J by 0 bases, with 6 bases between them. Germline V CDR1 and CDR2: WSHSY, SAAADI. The CDR3 extends over 15 amino acids. The CDR3: CASSEFRANTGELFF. The CDR3, as DNA: TGCGCCAGCAGTGAGTTCCGCGCGAACACCGGGGAGCTGTTTTTT.

J is TRBJ2-7 and V is TRBV4-2, with D perhaps TRBD2 (7 bases). The CDR3 has 16 amino acids. Trimming took 0 bases from V and 2 from J, leaving 14 bases between them. CDR1 and CDR2 (germline): LGHNA, YNFKEQ. In nucleotides, the CDR3 is TGTGCCAGCAGCCAAGATAAAGGGGGGGCGGCCTACGAGCAGTACTTC. Protein: CASSQDKGGAAYEQYF.

This rearrangement joins TRBV7-9 to TRBJ2-7; weak D call: TRBD2 (5 bases). Germline V gene lookup returns CDR1 SEHNR and CDR2 FQNEAQ (reference sequence). V was trimmed by 0 bases and J by 7 bases, leaving 10 bases between them. The CDR3 spans 13 residues. Here the CDR3 reads CASSLATSGEQYF. CDR3 sequence (DNA): TGTGCCAGCAGCTTAGCTACCTCGGGAGAGCAGTACTTC.